This is a list of T cell receptor beta chains from one sample in a study of cytotoxic CD8 clonotypes in ibrutinib-treated CLL. Clones were read by immunoSEQ multiplex PCR, and TCRdb kept only the in-frame ones, dropping some. The sample records 40,000 or so clones, just over 65% being singletons. The material was PBMCs, obtained after 24 months of ibrutinib treatment. These receptors all come from a human donor with chronic lymphocytic leukemia. Both conserved end residues are part of each CDR3. Fields, in order: V gene, D gene, J gene, clone size, CDR3 length, CDR3 DNA, CDR3 protein. D genes are given only for firm matches. Only part of the rows carry a size: once, few, many, or a class if the clone is expanded.

V: TRBV14; D: TRBD1; J: TRBJ2-5; size: .; length: 14; DNA: TGTGCCAGCAGCCAAAGGAGACAGGGCGGGACCCAGTACTTC; CDR3: CASSQRRQGGTQYF
V: TRBV7-6; D: TRBD2; J: TRBJ2-7; size: few; length: 15; DNA: TGTGCCAGCAGCCGGACTAGCGGGAGCTCCTACGAGCAGTACTTC; CDR3: CASSRTSGSSYEQYF
V: TRBV27; D: .; J: TRBJ2-7; size: .; length: 13; DNA: TGTGCCAGCAGTTTATCGGGCCGCCCCGAGCAGTACTTC; CDR3: CASSLSGRPEQYF
V: TRBV11-3; D: TRBD2; J: TRBJ2-1; size: .; length: 15; DNA: TGTGCCAGCAGCTCGGGACTAGCGGGCTACAATGAGCAGTTCTTC; CDR3: CASSSGLAGYNEQFF
V: TRBV7-9; D: .; J: TRBJ2-7; size: .; length: 15; DNA: TGTGCCAGCAGCTTTGACTTTGGTAGGGACTACGAGCAGTACTTC; CDR3: CASSFDFGRDYEQYF
V: TRBV27; D: .; J: TRBJ2-7; size: .; length: 16; DNA: TGTGCCAGCAGTTTATCCCTGGGGGTGGGTATCTACGAGCAGTACTTC; CDR3: CASSLSLGVGIYEQYF
V: TRBV7-3; D: .; J: TRBJ2-3; size: .; length: 13; DNA: TGTGCCAGCAGTCGGGACCCTGAGAAAGCGCAGTATTTT; CDR3: CASSRDPEKAQYF
V: TRBV5-6; D: TRBD2; J: TRBJ2-1; size: .; length: 15; DNA: TGTGCCAGCAGCTTGGGACTAGCGGGGTTCAATGAGCAGTTCTTC; CDR3: CASSLGLAGFNEQFF
V: TRBV5-1; D: .; J: TRBJ2-7; size: .; length: 15; DNA: TGCGCCAGCAGCTTTGGGGTACAAAACTCCTACGAGCAGTACTTC; CDR3: CASSFGVQNSYEQYF
V: TRBV5-1; D: .; J: TRBJ2-7; size: .; length: 15; DNA: TGCGCCAGCAGCTTGGACAGGAGCATGGGCTACGAGCAGTACTTC; CDR3: CASSLDRSMGYEQYF
V: TRBV29-1; D: .; J: TRBJ1-1; size: .; length: 14; DNA: TGCAGGGGCGTGGGGGGATTAGGGAACACTGAAGCTTTCTTT; CDR3: CRGVGGLGNTEAFF
V: TRBV5-1; D: .; J: TRBJ1-4; size: once; length: 14; DNA: TGCGCCAGCAGCTTGGCCGGGACTGCCGAAAAACTGTTTTTT; CDR3: CASSLAGTAEKLFF
V: TRBV5-3; D: .; J: TRBJ1-5; size: medium-sized; length: 11; DNA: TGTGCCAGAAGCACCGATCAGCCCCAGCATTTT; CDR3: CARSTDQPQHF
V: TRBV19; D: TRBD1; J: TRBJ2-7; size: few; length: 15; DNA: TGTGCCAGTAGTATAGTTTGGACAGGGACGGGCGAGCAGTACTTC; CDR3: CASSIVWTGTGEQYF
V: TRBV19; D: .; J: TRBJ1-5; size: .; length: 14; DNA: TGTGCCAGTCTCCCCGCGATAAGCAATCAGCCCCAGCATTTT; CDR3: CASLPAISNQPQHF
V: TRBV6-1; D: .; J: TRBJ1-3; size: few; length: 16; DNA: TGTGCCAGCAGTGAATTAGGTTTCTACTCTGGAAACACCATATATTTT; CDR3: CASSELGFYSGNTIYF
V: TRBV21-1; D: .; J: TRBJ2-3; size: .; length: 12; DNA: TGTGCCAGCAGGGGGGGCACAGATACGCAGTATTTT; CDR3: CASRGGTDTQYF
V: TRBV29-1; D: .; J: TRBJ1-4; size: .; length: 15; DNA: TGCAGCGTTGAAAGCGGTCGAGCCGCCGGAGAAAAACTGTTTTTT; CDR3: CSVESGRAAGEKLFF
V: TRBV7-9; D: .; J: TRBJ2-7; size: many; length: 15; DNA: TGTGCCAGCAGCTTAGAGGGTGCAGCGCCTTACGAGCAGTACTTC; CDR3: CASSLEGAAPYEQYF
V: TRBV2; D: .; J: TRBJ1-5; size: .; length: 14; DNA: TGTGCCAGCAGTGTTCTAGATAGCAATCAGCCCCAGCATTTT; CDR3: CASSVLDSNQPQHF
V: TRBV2; D: TRBD2; J: TRBJ2-4; size: .; length: 16; DNA: TGTGCCAGCAGTGAAGCGGGACTAGCCCGGTGGAACATTCAGTACTTC; CDR3: CASSEAGLARWNIQYF
V: TRBV9; D: TRBD2; J: TRBJ2-1; size: .; length: 15; DNA: TGTGCCAGCAGCGTCCTAGCGGGGGGAGGGGATGAGCAGTTCTTC; CDR3: CASSVLAGGGDEQFF
V: TRBV9; D: .; J: TRBJ2-7; size: .; length: 16; DNA: TGTGCCAGCAGCGTACGTGGTGAAACAGGATTCTACGAGCAGTACTTC; CDR3: CASSVRGETGFYEQYF
V: TRBV14; D: TRBD2; J: TRBJ2-1; size: .; length: 16; DNA: TGTGCCAGCAGCCTCGGGACTAGCGGTCGCTACAATGAGCAGTTCTTC; CDR3: CASSLGTSGRYNEQFF
V: TRBV7-9; D: .; J: TRBJ2-6; size: few; length: 17; DNA: TGTGCCAGCTTGGAGGCTCCCATCTACTCTGGGGCCAACGTCCTGACTTTC; CDR3: CASLEAPIYSGANVLTF
V: TRBV5-1; D: .; J: TRBJ2-5; size: .; length: 14; DNA: TGCGCCAGCAGCTTGGGACCAGGGTCGGAGACCCAGTACTTC; CDR3: CASSLGPGSETQYF
V: TRBV2; D: .; J: TRBJ2-1; size: few; length: 12; DNA: TGTGCCTGCGGACCCACCTACAATGAGCAGTTCTTC; CDR3: CACGPTYNEQFF
V: TRBV9; D: TRBD2; J: TRBJ2-7; size: few; length: 15; DNA: TGTGCCAGCAGCGTAGGTGGACTAGCGGATTACGAGCAGTACTTC; CDR3: CASSVGGLADYEQYF
V: TRBV2; D: .; J: TRBJ2-6; size: .; length: 12; DNA: TGTGCCGGGGGCGCTGGGGCCAACGTCCTGACTTTC; CDR3: CAGGAGANVLTF
V: TRBV7-9; D: TRBD2; J: TRBJ2-2; size: few; length: 16; DNA: TGTGCCAGCAGCCCCCTGAGGCGGGAGAGCACCGGGGAGCTGTTTTTT; CDR3: CASSPLRRESTGELFF
V: TRBV7-7; D: .; J: TRBJ2-1; size: .; length: 14; DNA: TGTGCTAGCAGCTTAGTAGGACTAGGGGGTGAGCAGTTCTTC; CDR3: CASSLVGLGGEQFF
V: TRBV2; D: TRBD1; J: TRBJ2-6; size: few; length: 15; DNA: TGTGCCAGTGGACAGGGGGCGGTTGGGGCCAACGTCCTGACTTTC; CDR3: CASGQGAVGANVLTF
V: TRBV5-4; D: .; J: TRBJ2-2; size: .; length: 15; DNA: TGTGCCAGCAGCTCCGTTTGGGGGAACACCGGGGAGCTGTTTTTT; CDR3: CASSSVWGNTGELFF
V: TRBV4-2; D: .; J: TRBJ2-3; size: .; length: 18; DNA: TGTGCCAGCAGCCAAGCGACTGGCGGGGGCTTAAGCACAGATACGCAGTATTTT; CDR3: CASSQATGGGLSTDTQYF
V: TRBV20-1; D: .; J: TRBJ1-2; size: .; length: 11; DNA: TGCAGTGCCCCTGCTAACTATGGCTACACCTTC; CDR3: CSAPANYGYTF
V: TRBV2; D: TRBD2; J: TRBJ2-3; size: .; length: 15; DNA: TGTGCCAGCAGTGGGGCGGGAGGGCCCGTAGATACGCAGTATTTT; CDR3: CASSGAGGPVDTQYF
V: TRBV5-1; D: .; J: TRBJ2-3; size: once; length: 16; DNA: TGCGCCAGCAGCTTGTTGGGGGGCCAACGCACAGATACGCAGTATTTT; CDR3: CASSLLGGQRTDTQYF
V: TRBV5-1; D: TRBD2; J: TRBJ2-2; size: few; length: 18; DNA: TGCGCCAGCAGCTTGGCCTCCACTAGCGGGAGGGCCGGCGGGGAGCTGTTTTTT; CDR3: CASSLASTSGRAGGELFF
V: TRBV6-5; D: TRBD1; J: TRBJ1-2; size: .; length: 13; DNA: TGTGCCAGCAGTCCCGGGACAGGCTATGGCTACACCTTC; CDR3: CASSPGTGYGYTF
V: TRBV30; D: .; J: TRBJ1-4; size: once; length: 14; DNA: TGTGCCTGGAGTGTAGGCACGGGTCTTGAAAAACTGTTTTTT; CDR3: CAWSVGTGLEKLFF
V: TRBV2; D: TRBD2; J: TRBJ2-5; size: .; length: 15; DNA: TGTGCCAGCAGCGCCTGGACTAGCGGGGGGGCAACCCAGTACTTC; CDR3: CASSAWTSGGATQYF
V: TRBV5-5; D: TRBD1; J: TRBJ2-7; size: .; length: 15; DNA: TGTGCCAGCAGCCAGGACAGGGGGCCGTACTACGAGCAGTACTTC; CDR3: CASSQDRGPYYEQYF
V: TRBV1; D: .; J: TRBJ1-2; size: .; length: 12; DNA: TGCACCAGCAGCGGGACAGGGTTTGGCTACACCTTC; CDR3: CTSSGTGFGYTF
V: TRBV5-1; D: .; J: TRBJ2-1; size: .; length: 16; DNA: TGCGCCAGCAGCTTGGAGGTGCATCCTCAGGGCTATGAGCAGTTCTTC; CDR3: CASSLEVHPQGYEQFF
V: TRBV7-2; D: TRBD1; J: TRBJ2-1; size: .; length: 20; DNA: TGTGCCAGCAGCTTAGCGATGGGGACAGGGGCACTCAGCTCCTACAATGAGCAGTTCTTC; CDR3: CASSLAMGTGALSSYNEQFF
V: TRBV6-1; D: .; J: TRBJ2-5; size: .; length: 16; DNA: TGTGCCAGCAGTGGAGGAGTGGCAGGGGCGCTAGAGACCCAGTACTTC; CDR3: CASSGGVAGALETQYF
V: TRBV29-1; D: TRBD2; J: TRBJ2-5; size: .; length: 14; DNA: TGCAGCGTTGATATAGGACTAGCCGAGCCTACCCAGTACTTC; CDR3: CSVDIGLAEPTQYF
V: TRBV27; D: TRBD2; J: TRBJ2-7; size: .; length: 16; DNA: TGTGCCAGCAGTACAGGACTAGCGGGAGGGCCCTACGAGCAGTACTTC; CDR3: CASSTGLAGGPYEQYF
V: TRBV18; D: TRBD1; J: TRBJ2-2; size: few; length: 15; DNA: TGTGCCAGCTCAAACGGACAGGGGAACACCGGGGAGCTGTTTTTT; CDR3: CASSNGQGNTGELFF
V: TRBV19; D: TRBD1; J: TRBJ2-1; size: .; length: 13; DNA: TGTGCCAGTAGTCTTGGGACAGGGACTGAGCAGTTCTTC; CDR3: CASSLGTGTEQFF
V: TRBV5-1; D: TRBD1; J: TRBJ1-4; size: once; length: 15; DNA: TGCGCCAGCAGCTACCAGACAGGGGGGAATGAAAAACTGTTTTTT; CDR3: CASSYQTGGNEKLFF
V: TRBV6-6; D: .; J: TRBJ1-5; size: .; length: 14; DNA: TGTGCCAGCAGTCGGGCCGTGTCGGATCGGGCCCAGCATTTT; CDR3: CASSRAVSDRAQHF
V: TRBV6-5; D: .; J: TRBJ2-1; size: few; length: 13; DNA: TGTGCCAGCGGAAGGATCCCGCACAATGAGCAGTTCTTC; CDR3: CASGRIPHNEQFF
V: TRBV27; D: .; J: TRBJ2-7; size: .; length: 17; DNA: TGTGCCAGCAGTTTCCGAGACTCCCTAAGGTATCCCTACGAGCAGTACTTC; CDR3: CASSFRDSLRYPYEQYF
V: TRBV6-1; D: TRBD1; J: TRBJ2-1; size: few; length: 13; DNA: TGTGCCAGCAGTGAACAGGGGGTAGGAGAGCAGTTCTTC; CDR3: CASSEQGVGEQFF
V: TRBV4-2; D: .; J: TRBJ2-5; size: few; length: 16; DNA: TGTGCCAGCAGCCAAATGAACTCGCCGAGGGGAGAGACCCAGTACTTC; CDR3: CASSQMNSPRGETQYF
V: TRBV2; D: TRBD2; J: TRBJ2-3; size: .; length: 15; DNA: TGTGCCAGCAGTGATGATAGCGGGAGGGCAGATACGCAGTATTTT; CDR3: CASSDDSGRADTQYF
V: TRBV4-1; D: .; J: TRBJ2-3; size: .; length: 16; DNA: TGCGCCAGCAGCCAAGTTCTCATAACTAGCACAGATACGCAGTATTTT; CDR3: CASSQVLITSTDTQYF
V: TRBV11-2; D: TRBD1; J: TRBJ2-5; size: .; length: 19; DNA: TGTGCCAGCAGCTTAGTAGTGACAGGGGGCCGAAGGGGGCAAGAGACCCAGTACTTC; CDR3: CASSLVVTGGRRGQETQYF